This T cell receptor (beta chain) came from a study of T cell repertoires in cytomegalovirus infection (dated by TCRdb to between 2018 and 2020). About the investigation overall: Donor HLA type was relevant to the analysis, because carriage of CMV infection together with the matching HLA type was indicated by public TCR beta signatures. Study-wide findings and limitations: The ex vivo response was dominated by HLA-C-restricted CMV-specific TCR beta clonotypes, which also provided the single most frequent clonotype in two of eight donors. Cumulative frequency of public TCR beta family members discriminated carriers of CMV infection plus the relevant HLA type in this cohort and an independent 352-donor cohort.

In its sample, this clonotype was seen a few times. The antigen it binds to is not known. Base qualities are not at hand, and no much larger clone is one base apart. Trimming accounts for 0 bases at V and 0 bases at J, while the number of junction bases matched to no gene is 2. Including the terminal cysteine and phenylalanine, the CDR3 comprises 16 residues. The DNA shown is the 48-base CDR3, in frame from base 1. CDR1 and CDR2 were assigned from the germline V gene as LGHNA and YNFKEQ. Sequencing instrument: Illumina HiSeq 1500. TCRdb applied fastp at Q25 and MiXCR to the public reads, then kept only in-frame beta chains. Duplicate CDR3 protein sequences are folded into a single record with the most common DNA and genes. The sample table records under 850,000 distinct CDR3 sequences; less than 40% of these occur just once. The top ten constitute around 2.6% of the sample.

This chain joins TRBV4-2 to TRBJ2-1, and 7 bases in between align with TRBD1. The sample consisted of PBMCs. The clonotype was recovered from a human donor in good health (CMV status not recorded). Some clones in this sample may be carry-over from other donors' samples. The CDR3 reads CASSQDRGLSYNEQFF. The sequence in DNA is TGTGCCAGCAGCCAAGATAGGGGGCTCTCCTACAATGAGCAGTTCTTC.